This T cell receptor beta chain was sequenced in a study of blood T cell repertoires in COVID-19. About the study: The United States, Italy and Spain provided the acute and convalescent COVID-19 samples.

Per the germline V gene, CDR1 is SNHLY and CDR2 is FYNNEI. The CDR3 is 13 residues long. Trimming took 6 bases from V and 4 from J, leaving 7 bases between them. Clones were read by immunoSEQ multiplex PCR, and TCRdb kept only the in-frame ones, dropping some. The data hold some 310,000 clones, with roughly 88% observed a single time. During active infection, Seattle patients enrolled and were then monitored through disease. The origin of this receptor is a woman aged 25 to 39 with COVID-19, enrolled during active disease. Sample: peripheral blood. The chain is built from TRBV2 and TRBJ2-6, with a tentative D call TRBD1 (5 bases). The DNA of the CDR3 is TGTGCCAGCAGGGGGCCCGGGGCCAACGTCCTGACTTTC. Amino acids: CASRGPGANVLTF.